This TCR beta chain was found in a study of blood T cell repertoires in COVID-19. The study recruited people aged about 18 to 89 years across under 25 US areas. V was shortened by 6 bases and J by 5 bases, with 11 bases between the two germline ends. CDR3 length equals 13 residues. Only in-frame clones appear in the TCRdb table, and some are missing; sequencing was by immunoSEQ multiplex PCR. The sample holds a few hundred thousand clones; about 79% are singletons and the top ten take about 3.4%. Sequencing was performed on PBMCs or T cells enriched from blood (not recorded which). This chain links TRBV12-3 or TRBV12-4 with TRBJ2-1; D is possibly TRBD2 (5 bases). The TCR was taken from a woman aged 60-75 years who had recovered from COVID-19. CDR3 sequence (DNA): TGTGCCAGCAGCATTAGCGCTCACAATGAGCAGTTCTTC. Residues: CASSISAHNEQFF.